This T cell receptor (beta chain) comes out of a study of cytomegalovirus exposure and HLA in healthy donors. Study at large: The roughly 120 million unique TCR beta sequences, from around 200 million T cells, were found by an earlier analysis.

Study-level points and caveats: Analyses of presence and absence presupposed an approximately uniform sequencing depth across donors.

CDR1 and CDR2 (germline): SQVTM, ANQGSEA. This CDR3 has 17 residues. The V segment lost 1 base and the J segment 3 bases; nucleotides outside the gene matches: 5. With 60 Vbeta and 13 Jbeta primers, the PCR was carried out. The assay was immunoSEQ multiplex PCR, and TCRdb's table has in-frame clones only and misses some. The sample yields 100,000 or so clones, just over 75% seen once. About this clone itself: Its antigen is not known.

The receptor comes from a man aged 35 to 55 in good health and CMV-seropositive. Sequenced material: PBMCs. The chain combines TRBV29-1 with TRBJ2-3; 15 nucleotides agree with TRBD2. The CDR3 loop is CSVEGTSGRGPTDTQYF. In DNA form, the CDR3 reads TGCAGCGTTGAAGGGACTAGCGGGAGGGGCCCGACAGATACGCAGTATTTT.